Each of the 24 T cell receptor beta chains below was sequenced from the same sample in a study of blood T cell repertoires in COVID-19. The repertoire was sequenced with immunoSEQ multiplex PCR; TCRdb's copy has only in-frame clones and lacks some. The table has some 270,000 clones, approximately 90% seen once. Sequences were obtained from peripheral blood. These receptor sequences come from a man aged 30-40 years with acute or convalescent COVID-19.

The chain has TRBV11-2 and TRBJ2-3; 7 bases are a match to TRBD1. The CDR3 spans 13 residues. Looked up from germline, CDR1 is SGHAT and CDR2 is FQNNGV. With V trimmed by 10 bases and J by 2 bases, 6 bases remained unmatched. For the CDR3, the DNA is TGTGCCACGCGGACAGGTGACACAGATACGCAGTATTTT. Translated: CATRTGDTDTQYF.

The chain recombines TRBV3-1 (or the pseudogene TRBV3-2) with TRBJ1-1; D ambiguous. Germline V CDR1 and CDR2: LGHDT, YNNKEL (reference sequence). CDR3 length equals 13 residues. Trimming took 8 bases from V and 1 from J, leaving 11 bases between them. The CDR3: CASRSSGNTEAFF. CDR3 DNA: TGTGCCAGCCGTTCCTCGGGGAACACTGAAGCTTTCTTT.

This clone was found once. The gene calls are TRBV7-6 and TRBJ1-4, with a weak D call TRBD1 (5 bases). CDR1 is SGHVS and CDR2 is FNYEAQ in the germline V gene. The CDR3 consists of 14 residues. The germline V and J ends were trimmed by 5 bases and 0 bases, with 7 bases remaining between them. The CDR3 region is CASSLQATNEKLFF. The CDR3 coding sequence is TGTGCCAGCAGCCTACAGGCAACTAATGAAAAACTGTTTTTT.

The chain recombines TRBV9 with TRBJ2-1, with D tentatively TRBD2 (5 bases). CDR3 length: 12 residues. V was shortened by 0 bases and J by 8 bases, with 6 bases between the two germline ends. Germline CDR1 SGDLS, CDR2 YYNGEE. The CDR3 sequence is CASSVERDEQFF. The CDR3 DNA sequence: TGTGCCAGCAGCGTAGAGAGGGATGAGCAGTTCTTC. Full variable domain (rest looked up from reference TRBV9 and TRBJ2-1): DSGVTQTPKHLITATGQRVTLRCSPRSGDLSVYWYQQSLDQGLQFLIQYYNGEERAKGNILERFSAQQFPDLHSELNLSSLELGDSALYFCASSVERDEQFFGPGTRLTVL.

This chain joins TRBV9 and TRBJ2-2; D not certain. The CDR3 runs 12 residues. Germline-derived CDR1 and CDR2 are SGDLS and YYNGEE. V lost 0 bases to trimming and J lost 7 bases, with 4 bases between them. CDR3 sequence (DNA): TGTGCCAGCAGCGTAGCCCGCGGGGAGCTGTTTTTT. This translates into CASSVARGELFF.

This clone was detected a few times. The chain carries TRBV28 and TRBJ1-3, with D tentatively TRBD1 (5 bases). The germline V and J ends were trimmed by 5 bases and 5 bases, with 16 bases remaining between them. CDR3 size: 15 residues. Germline V gene sequence: CDR1 MDHEN, CDR2 SYDVKM. For the CDR3, the DNA is TGTGCCAGCAGTCCCCCAGGGACTTTAAGAAACACCATATATTTT. It codes for CASSPPGTLRNTIYF.

This rearrangement joins TRBV28 to TRBJ1-6; no firm D call. The V end was cut by 2 bases, the J end by 9 bases, with 8 bases between. Germline CDR1 and CDR2: MDHEN and SYDVKM. The CDR3 contains 13 residues. This CDR3 is CASSLIGVSPLHF. The CDR3 DNA reads TGTGCCAGCAGTTTAATCGGTGTTTCACCCCTCCACTTT.

The CDR3: CASSWGIAGAGSYEQYF. CDR3 coding DNA: TGTGCCAGCAGCTGGGGAATAGCGGGAGCAGGGTCCTACGAGCAGTACTTC. The gene calls are TRBV5-6 and TRBJ2-7; 9 bases align to TRBD2. The CDR3 spans 17 residues. J gave up 1 base and V 3 bases, and 11 bases lay outside the gene matches. From germline, CDR1 is SGHDT and CDR2 YYEEEE.

The gene calls are TRBV19 and TRBJ1-1; D gene ambiguous. Germline CDR1 is LNHDA and CDR2 is SQIVND (reference sequence). The germline V and J ends were trimmed by 3 bases and 3 bases, with 8 bases remaining between them. The CDR3 sequence is 13 residues long. The CDR3 protein is CASSMGRHTEAFF. The CDR3 coding sequence is TGTGCCAGTAGTATGGGGAGGCACACTGAAGCTTTCTTT.

This clone was seen just once. The rearrangement joins TRBV6-6 to TRBJ1-4; 8 nucleotides align to TRBD1. With V trimmed by 6 bases and J by 8 bases, 11 bases remained unmatched. CDR1 is MNHNY and CDR2 is SVGAGI in the germline V gene (reference sequence). CDR3 size: 15 residues. This chain's CDR3 is CASRHGTGGSEKLFF. CDR3 nucleotide sequence: TGTGCCAGCAGGCATGGGACAGGTGGAAGCGAAAAACTGTTTTTT.

The V call is TRBV7-9, the J call TRBJ1-1, with a possible D match to TRBD1 (5 bases). The CDR3 length is 16 residues. Looked up from germline, CDR1 is SEHNR and CDR2 is FQNEAQ (reference sequence). V lost 2 bases to trimming and J lost 2 bases, with 15 bases between them. CDR3 amino acids: CASSLRSHRGNTEAFF. As DNA, the CDR3 is TGTGCCAGCAGCTTACGATCCCATAGGGGAAACACTGAAGCTTTCTTT.

About this clone: The sample has other DNA sequences that encode this CDR3 too. The chain's CDR3 is CASSLVRADEQYF. The CDR3 DNA reads TGCGCCAGCAGCTTGGTCAGGGCAGACGAGCAGTACTTC. J is TRBJ2-7 and V is TRBV5-1; D possibly corresponds to TRBD1 (5 bases). The CDR3 runs to 13 residues. Germline CDR1 is SGHRS and CDR2 is YFSETQ. V was shortened by 0 bases and J by 5 bases, with 9 bases between the two germline ends.

The CDR3 is CASSDLSRRWTVTNQPQHF. CDR3 nucleotide sequence: TGTGCCAGCAGTGACCTTTCCCGCCGGTGGACAGTGACCAATCAGCCCCAGCATTTT. The J gene is TRBJ1-5, the V gene TRBV6-1; D is possibly TRBD1 (6 bases). The germline V gene encodes CDR1 MNHNS and CDR2 SASEGT. The CDR3 totals 19 residues. V was shortened by 3 bases and J by 3 bases, with 24 bases between the two germline ends.

The chain combines TRBV28 with TRBJ1-3, with TRBD1 as a possible D gene (6 bases). CDR1 is MDHEN and CDR2 is SYDVKM in the germline V gene. V was cut by 3 bases and J by 0 bases, with 12 bases left in between. This CDR3 is 16 amino acids long. In nucleotides, the CDR3 is TGTGCCAGCAGTTTGGCAGGGGCTTTCTCTGGAAACACCATATATTTT. As protein: CASSLAGAFSGNTIYF.

The chain recombines TRBV28 with TRBJ1-5; D is possibly TRBD1 (5 bases). The germline V gene encodes CDR1 MDHEN and CDR2 SYDVKM. Trimming took 6 bases from V and 6 from J, leaving 12 bases between them. The CDR3 spans 13 residues. The CDR3 bases are TGTGCCAGCAGATTCAGGGTTATTCAGCCCCAGCATTTT. Its translation: CASRFRVIQPQHF. Complete variable domain (other parts from reference TRBV28 and TRBJ1-5): DVKVTQSSRYLVKRTGEKVFLECVQDMDHENMFWYRQDPGLGLRLIYFSYDVKMKEKGDIPEGYSVSREKKERFSLILESASTNQTSMYLCASRFRVIQPQHFGDGTRLSIL.

The gene calls are TRBV5-4 and TRBJ1-2; 11 bases are shared with TRBD1. The CDR3 has 15 residues. Per the germline V gene, CDR1 is SGHNT and CDR2 is YYREEE (reference sequence). Trimming at V came to 3 bases and at J to 4 bases, leaving 5 bases not matched to a gene. This chain's CDR3 is CASSSWDRGSYGYTF. DNA for the CDR3: TGTGCCAGCAGCTCCTGGGACAGGGGGTCCTATGGCTACACCTTC.

A remark on this clone: The germline gene is not matched at one end of the junction; a read error may be the cause. This rearrangement joins TRBV7-3 to TRBJ2-1; no definite D call. CDR1 is SGHTA, CDR2 FQGTGA, per germline. The CDR3 length is 17 residues. Written as DNA, the CDR3 is TGTGCCAGCAGCCTAACCGCAGGCACCAAATCAAACAATGAGCAGTTCTTC. Encoded protein: CASSLTAGTKSNNEQFF.

The V call is TRBV7-3, the J call TRBJ2-1, with TRBD2 matching over 8 bases. Germline loops: CDR1 SGHTA, CDR2 FQGTGA. V lost 4 bases to trimming and J lost 0 bases; unmatched junction nucleotides: 2. This CDR3 contains 15 residues. The CDR3 here is CASSSGLASYNEQFF. The CDR3 region has the DNA TGTGCCAGCAGCTCAGGACTAGCCTCCTACAATGAGCAGTTCTTC. Looking up the rest from reference TRBV7-3 and TRBJ2-1 gives the full variable domain: GAGVSQTPSNKVTEKGKYVELRCDPISGHTALYWYRQSLGQGPEFLIYFQGTGAADDSGLPNDRFFAVRPEGSVSTLKIQRTERGDSAVYLCASSSGLASYNEQFFGPGTRLTVL.

The chain couples TRBV5-1 to TRBJ1-2, with 10 nucleotides matching TRBD1. The CDR3 has 17 amino acids. Per germline, CDR1 SGHRS and CDR2 YFSETQ. V was pared by 0 bases and J by 2 bases, with 7 bases of the junction left unmatched. CDR3 nucleotides: TGCGCCAGCAGCTTGGCACTTGGGACAGGGGCAAACTATGGCTACACCTTC. Amino acids: CASSLALGTGANYGYTF.

The chain recombines TRBV7-8 with TRBJ1-2; unclear D gene. V was clipped by 1 base and J by 0 bases, with 6 bases between them. The CDR3 spans 14 residues. Germline CDR1 is SGHVS and CDR2 is FQNEAQ. CDR3 amino acids: CASSLVSTNYGYTF. The CDR3 coding sequence is TGTGCCAGCAGCTTAGTGTCTACTAACTATGGCTACACCTTC.

J is TRBJ1-3 and V is TRBV5-1; a weak D match, TRBD1 (5 bases). The germline V gene encodes CDR1 SGHRS and CDR2 YFSETQ. The CDR3 is 13 residues long. V was pared by 5 bases and J by 3 bases, with 9 bases between. As DNA, the CDR3 is TGCGCCAGCAGACCCCAGGGTGGAAACACCATATATTTT. Translation gives CASRPQGGNTIYF.

The chain carries TRBV27 and TRBJ2-2, with 9 nucleotides matching TRBD2. The CDR3 is 16 amino acids. V lost 4 bases to trimming and J lost 4 bases; unmatched junction nucleotides: 7. Germline CDR1 is MNHEY and CDR2 is SMNVEV (reference sequence). CDR3 sequence reads: CASSSRAGGLTGELFF. CDR3 DNA: TGTGCCAGCAGTTCCAGAGCGGGGGGTCTCACCGGGGAGCTGTTTTTT.

This clone was detected only once. The CDR3 loop reads CASSLTGGGGYTF. The CDR3 DNA is TGCGCCAGCAGCTTGACAGGGGGCGGCGGCTACACCTTC. The chain has TRBV5-1 and TRBJ1-2, with 9 bases lining up with TRBD1. With 1 base clipped from V and 8 bases from J, the junction kept 3 bases outside the gene matches. The CDR3 loop spans 13 amino acids. Germline CDR1 SGHRS, CDR2 YFSETQ.

V usage is TRBV6-5 and J usage is TRBJ1-1; 8 positions match TRBD1. Germline V lookup: CDR1 MNHEY, CDR2 SVGAGI. J was trimmed by 11 bases and V by 2 bases; bases with no gene match: 4. This CDR3 has 12 residues. CDR3 protein: CASSYRTGSAFF. CDR3 nucleotide sequence: TGTGCCAGCAGTTACAGGACAGGGTCTGCTTTCTTT.